The present TCR beta chain was sequenced within a study of metastatic and nonmetastatic thyroid tumors. Study as a whole: Repertoires from malignant and benign thyroid patients were compared across blood and tumor or nodule tissue. Study outcomes and limitations: Reported TCR beta diversity, measured in blood and tumor, was significantly higher for malignant thyroid tumors than for benign nodules.

TCRdb re-processed the PCR reads through MiXCR. The repertoire includes around 30,000 clones, approximately 16% of them detected once, and roughly 4.2% sits in the top ten. This clone was detected ten times or more. What it recognizes is unknown. This CDR3 region has 16 residues. The V gene's germline CDR1 is MNHEY and CDR2 SMNVEV (reference sequence). The ends lost 5 bases at V and 2 bases at J; junction bases unmatched: 6. Patients were all untreated before their thyroid surgery. Specimen: blood. The clonotype comes from a female donor with papillary thyroid cancer or a benign thyroid nodule (not recorded which). Some clones in this sample may be carry-over from other donors' samples. This sequence joins TRBV27 and TRBJ1-2, with 12 bases that match TRBD1. In nucleotides, the CDR3 is TGTGCCAGCAGTAACCGGGACAGGGGGCGCAACTATGGCTACACCTTC. Residues: CASSNRDRGRNYGYTF.